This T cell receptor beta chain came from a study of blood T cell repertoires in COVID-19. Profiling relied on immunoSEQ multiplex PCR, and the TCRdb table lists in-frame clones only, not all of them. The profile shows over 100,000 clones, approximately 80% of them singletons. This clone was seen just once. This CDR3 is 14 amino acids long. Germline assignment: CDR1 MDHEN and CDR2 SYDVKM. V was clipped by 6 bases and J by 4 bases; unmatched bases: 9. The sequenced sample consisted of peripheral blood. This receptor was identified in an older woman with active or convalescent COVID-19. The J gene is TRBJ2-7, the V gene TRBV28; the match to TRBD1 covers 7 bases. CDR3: CASSHQTGRYEQYF. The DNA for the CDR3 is TGTGCCAGCAGCCACCAGACAGGGAGATACGAGCAGTACTTC. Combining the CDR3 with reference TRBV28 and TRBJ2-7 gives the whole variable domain DVKVTQSSRYLVKRTGEKVFLECVQDMDHENMFWYRQDPGLGLRLIYFSYDVKMKEKGDIPEGYSVSREKKERFSLILESASTNQTSMYLCASSHQTGRYEQYFGPGTRLTVT.